The present T cell receptor beta chain was sequenced within a study of blood T cell repertoires in COVID-19. Study background: From T cells, B-cell-depleted T cells, or PBMCs came the material, which was cDNA or gDNA.

Residents of about two dozen US areas, aged about 18 to 95 years, made up the participants. Clinical history reported by participants formed the basis on which cohorts were assigned. Trimming shortened V by 4 bases and J by 4 bases, and 12 bases separated the two germline ends. CDR1 and CDR2 (germline): SGHRS, YFSETQ. The CDR3 loop spans 14 amino acids. Authors' processing steps: Amplification from reference gene primers served as the basis for estimated nucleated cell counts. Produced via immunoSEQ multiplex PCR; TCRdb's table is partial and in-frame only. Clonal size and the V and J genes are those of that table, whereas D and trimming came from the DNA. The sample includes around 200,000 clones, 88% of them seen just once.

Sequenced: PBMCs or T cells enriched from blood (not recorded which). The V gene is TRBV5-1, the J gene TRBJ2-4, with a possible D match to TRBD1 (6 bases). The receptor's source is a woman aged 25 to 39 who had recovered from COVID-19. The CDR3 reads CASSDWTDKNIQYF. The CDR3 DNA is TGCGCCAGCAGCGATTGGACAGATAAAAACATTCAGTACTTC. Full variable domain (rest looked up from reference TRBV5-1 and TRBJ2-4): KAGVTQTPRYLIKTRGQQVTLSCSPISGHRSVSWYQQTPGQGLQFLFEYFSETQRNKGNFPGRFSGRQFSNSRSEMNVSTLELGDSALYLCASSDWTDKNIQYFGAGTRLSVL.